These 17 T cell receptor beta chains originate from one sample sequenced in a study of cytomegalovirus exposure and HLA in healthy donors. The primer mix had 60 Vbeta and 13 Jbeta primers. Method: immunoSEQ multiplex PCR; TCRdb's copy keeps in-frame clones and lacks some. Seen here are around 100,000 clones, approximately 84% observed once, and the top ten hold approximately 2.1%. The material sequenced was PBMCs. Every receptor here comes from a man aged 18 to 30 in good health and CMV-seronegative.

This chain joins TRBV29-1 and TRBJ2-3; 12 bases map to TRBD2. The germline V gene encodes CDR1 SQVTM and CDR2 ANQGSEA. V lost 8 bases to trimming and J lost 5 bases; unmatched junction nucleotides: 11. The CDR3 runs to 15 residues. The CDR3 sequence is CSTRRLAGVGDTQYF. CDR3 nucleotide sequence: TGCAGCACTAGGAGACTAGCGGGAGTTGGAGATACGCAGTATTTT.

This chain links TRBV7-8 with TRBJ1-4; D is undetermined. The CDR3 length is 15 residues. V dropped 8 bases and J dropped 0 bases, with 13 bases sitting between them. Germline V gene lookup returns CDR1 SGHVS and CDR2 FQNEAQ. CDR3 sequence: CASSLNRATNEKLFF. The CDR3 nucleotides are TGTGCCAGCTCACTGAACCGGGCAACTAATGAAAAACTGTTTTTT.

This clone was picked up one time. This chain uses TRBV4-3 with TRBJ2-3; TRBD2 agrees at 7 bases. Germline V lookup: CDR1 LGHNA, CDR2 YSLEER. There are 14 residues in the CDR3. Trimming took 3 bases from V and 5 from J; bases not matched to a gene: 5. The CDR3 spells CASSHGAGVDTQYF. The CDR3 DNA sequence: TGCGCCAGCAGCCATGGGGCGGGGGTAGATACGCAGTATTTT.

This clone was observed a single time. This sequence joins TRBV29-1 and TRBJ1-1; 7 nucleotides match TRBD1. Per germline, CDR1 SQVTM and CDR2 ANQGSEA. With V trimmed by 6 bases and J by 0 bases, 4 bases remained unmatched. This CDR3 comprises 13 residues. In DNA, the CDR3 is TGCAGCGTCGAGACAGGGCTGAACACTGAAGCTTTCTTT. Protein sequence: CSVETGLNTEAFF.

The chain employs TRBV21-1 and TRBJ2-5; the table's TRBD2 call for D was not verified on the DNA. TRBV21-1 is tagged as a pseudogene. This CDR3 spans 15 amino acids. DNA for the CDR3: TGTGCCAGCAGCTATGGTAGCGGGAGTCGGGAGACCCAGTACTTC. It specifies CASSYGSGSRETQYF.

V is TRBV9 and J is TRBJ2-2; the match to TRBD2 covers 12 bases. V lost 4 bases, J lost 8 bases, and 12 bases stayed unmatched. Germline V gene data show CDR1 as SGDLS and CDR2 as YYNGEE. The length of the CDR3 is 17 residues. The CDR3 DNA sequence: TGTGCCAGCAGCCGATCCACCGGGACTAGCGGGCCTGGGGAGCTGTTTTTT. Residues: CASSRSTGTSGPGELFF.

The chain recombines TRBV7-9 with TRBJ2-7; D is ambiguous. V lost 5 bases to trimming and J lost 3 bases, with 11 bases between them. The CDR3 has 13 amino acids. Germline V lookup: CDR1 SEHNR, CDR2 FQNEAQ (reference sequence). In DNA form, the CDR3 reads TGTGCCAGCAGCCGAGGTGCCGGCTACGAGCAGTACTTC. Its protein product is CASSRGAGYEQYF.

The rearrangement uses TRBV9 and TRBJ2-3; 8 positions agree with TRBD2. Germline loops: CDR1 SGDLS, CDR2 YYNGEE. This CDR3 is 18 amino acids long. J gave up 2 bases and V 3 bases, and 14 bases lay outside the gene matches. As DNA, the CDR3 is TGTGCCAGCAGCGCAATTCCCCGGGTAGCGGGACACACAGATACGCAGTATTTT. It specifies CASSAIPRVAGHTDTQYF.

In the case of this clone: The junction differs from germline at one of its ends, possibly a read error. V gene TRBV7-8 combines with J gene TRBJ2-3; the D gene is possibly TRBD1 (6 bases). This CDR3 comprises 11 residues. Germline values: CDR1 SGHVS, CDR2 FQNEAQ. In DNA, the CDR3 is TGTGCCAGCAGCCCCCGGGACATGCCACATTTT. Amino acid sequence: CASSPRDMPHF.

The CDR3 reads CASSMKREGPEQYF. In DNA, the CDR3 is TGTGCCAGTAGTATGAAGCGGGAGGGTCCCGAGCAGTACTTC. V usage is TRBV19 and J usage is TRBJ2-7; 10 bases align to TRBD2. The CDR3 consists of 14 residues. After removal of 3 bases from V and 6 bases from J, the junction contained 5 bases not matched to a gene. The germline V gene has CDR1 LNHDA and CDR2 SQIVND (reference sequence).

V is TRBV11-2 and J is TRBJ2-3; D is unclear. The CDR3 is 12 residues long. Germline CDR1 is SGHAT and CDR2 is FQNNGV. The ends were cut back, 5 bases at V and 0 bases at J, with 3 bases in the middle. In nucleotides, the CDR3 is TGTGCCAGCAGCCCGAGCACAGATACGCAGTATTTT. The encoded protein is CASSPSTDTQYF.

V and J are TRBV28 and TRBJ1-2, with 7 bases aligning to TRBD1. Germline loops: CDR1 MDHEN, CDR2 SYDVKM. The V gene end was trimmed by 5 bases and the J gene end by 5 bases; junction bases not matched to a gene: 8. The CDR3 is made up of 14 amino acids. CDR3 residues: CASSPGGRGYGYTF. CDR3 DNA: TGTGCCAGCAGTCCAGGGGGTCGAGGGTATGGCTACACCTTC.

Only a few counts were recorded for this clone. The chain uses TRBV6-1 and TRBJ2-1; 7 bases align to TRBD2. The CDR3 has 16 amino acids. Germline lookup yields CDR1 MNHNS and CDR2 SASEGT. J lost 2 bases, V lost 1 base, and 5 bases had no gene match. CDR3 in amino acids: CASSEDEGGAYNEQFF. In DNA, the CDR3 is TGTGCCAGCAGTGAAGACGAGGGAGGGGCCTACAATGAGCAGTTCTTC.

The V call is TRBV2, the J call TRBJ1-1; 7 bases map to TRBD1. The J segment lost 1 base and the V segment lost 5 bases, leaving 4 bases of the junction unmatched. CDR3 length: 14 residues. Germline loops: CDR1 SNHLY, CDR2 FYNNEI. CDR3 amino acids: CASSRQGPNTEAFF. The CDR3 DNA reads TGTGCCAGCAGTCGACAGGGCCCGAACACTGAAGCTTTCTTT.

The chain links TRBV27 to TRBJ2-2, with a weak D call TRBD2 (5 bases). Trimming shortened V by 3 bases and J by 4 bases, and 12 bases separated the two germline ends. The CDR3 totals 15 residues. Per the germline V gene, CDR1 is MNHEY and CDR2 is SMNVEV (reference sequence). Here the CDR3 DNA reads TGTGCCAGCAGTTTCTCAAGGAGGTCCACCGGGGAGCTGTTTTTT. Amino acids: CASSFSRRSTGELFF.

The chain joins TRBV5-1 to TRBJ1-1, with a tentative D call TRBD1 (5 bases). Germline CDR1 is SGHRS and CDR2 is YFSETQ. The CDR3 is made up of 14 amino acids. V was shortened by 0 bases and J by 6 bases, with 12 bases between the two germline ends. As DNA, the CDR3 is TGCGCCAGCAGCTTGGAGGCAGGGTATGCTGAAGCTTTCTTT. The encoded protein is CASSLEAGYAEAFF.

The chain combines TRBV6-1 with TRBJ2-5; 8 nucleotides line up with TRBD1. Germline V CDR1 and CDR2: MNHNS, SASEGT. Germline trimming cut 4 bases from V and 5 bases from J; bases unmatched to any gene: 6. The CDR3 runs to 14 residues. The CDR3 loop is CASSAPGGLETQYF. The CDR3 DNA sequence: TGTGCCAGCAGTGCCCCAGGGGGCTTGGAGACCCAGTACTTC.